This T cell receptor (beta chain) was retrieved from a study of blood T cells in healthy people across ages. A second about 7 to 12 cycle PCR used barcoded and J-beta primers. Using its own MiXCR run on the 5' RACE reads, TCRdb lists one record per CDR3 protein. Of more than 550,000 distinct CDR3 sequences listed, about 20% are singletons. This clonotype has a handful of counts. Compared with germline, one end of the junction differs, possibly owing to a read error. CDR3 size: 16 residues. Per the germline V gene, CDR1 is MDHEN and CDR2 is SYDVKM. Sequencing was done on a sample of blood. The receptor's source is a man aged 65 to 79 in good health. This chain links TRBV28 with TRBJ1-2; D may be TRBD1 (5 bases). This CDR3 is CASSWGLGLANCGYTF. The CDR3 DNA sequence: TGTGCCAGCAGTTGGGGACTGGGGTTAGCTAACTGTGGCTACACCTTC.